This T cell receptor beta chain was recovered during a study of T-cell reconstitution after alpha-beta-depleted transplantation in children. Construction of the TCRbeta library involved unique molecular identifiers. MiXCR, applied by TCRdb to the PCR reads, yields one record per CDR3 protein. The sample lists some 600,000 distinct CDR3 sequences; about an eighth were seen once. Study results and limitations: Hyperexpanded clones declined; after one year, newly produced T cells mostly supplied diversity. It was surviving recipient T cells and thymic progenitors that gave some patients high TCRbeta diversity at day 60.

V trimming: 3 bases; J trimming: 0 bases; junction bases outside the gene matches: 5. The CDR3 runs to 16 residues. CDR1 and CDR2 (germline): SGDLS, YYNGEE. This clonotype was detected ten times or more. What it binds is not known. The TCR comes from a male patient younger than 18 who had a stem cell transplant for acute myeloid leukemia, so the T cells may come from the graft donor. The chain uses TRBV9 and TRBJ2-7; 11 nucleotides agree with TRBD2. Material: PBMCs, mostly from graft donor cells, obtained 360 days after TCRalphabeta/CD19-depleted stem cell transplant. CDR3 DNA sequence: TGTGCCAGCAGCGCTCCTCTAGCGGGGGGCTCCTACGAGCAGTACTTC. It codes for CASSAPLAGGSYEQYF.